One sample yielded the 28 T cell receptor beta chains listed below, sequenced in a study of T-cell memory formation after mild COVID-19. TCRdb independently ran MiXCR on the 5' RACE reads; one entry per CDR3 protein. The sample includes roughly 400,000 distinct CDR3 sequences, roughly a quarter of them seen just once. The specimen was PBMCs or a T cell subset sorted from them (not recorded which). The receptor set was obtained from an adult woman who had mild COVID-19 (a few samples of this study predate the infection). Cell type and time point are not known.

The chain combines TRBV11-3 with TRBJ2-4, with D perhaps TRBD1 (7 bases). The germline V gene encodes CDR1 SGHNT and CDR2 YENEEA. Trimming took off 5 bases at V and 9 bases at J, with 20 bases between the two ends. The CDR3 covers 15 residues. The CDR3 DNA is TGTGCCAGCAGCGCGGGGCCCTCCGCAGGGGGCATTCAGTACTTC. It is translated as CASSAGPSAGGIQYF.

V gene TRBV7-2 combines with J gene TRBJ2-1; 8 bases are a match to TRBD1. The CDR3 has 14 residues. Germline assignment: CDR1 SGHTA and CDR2 FQGNSA. Germline trimming cut 4 bases from V and 8 bases from J; bases unmatched to any gene: 7. Written as DNA, the CDR3 is TGTGCCAGCAGCTCCGAGCAGGGGGCCTATGAGCAGTTCTTC. Translated: CASSSEQGAYEQFF.

This clonotype was detected only a few times. The chain combines TRBV4-2 with TRBJ2-2, with TRBD1 as a possible D gene (5 bases). CDR3 length: 14 residues. V was pared by 1 base and J by 4 bases, with 7 bases between. Germline loops: CDR1 LGHNA, CDR2 YNFKEQ. For the CDR3, the DNA is TGTGCCAGCAGCCAAGCAGGGTTCACCGGGGAGCTGTTTTTT. Protein: CASSQAGFTGELFF.

The chain combines TRBV18 with TRBJ2-3, with 7 positions matching TRBD1. Germline-derived CDR1 and CDR2 are KGHSH and LQKENI. V gave up 3 bases and J gave up 13 bases; unmatched junction bases: 13. The CDR3 has 14 amino acids. The CDR3 protein is CASSPNDDREKEYF. Written as DNA, the CDR3 is TGTGCCAGCTCACCTAACGATGACAGGGAAAAGGAGTATTTT.

This clonotype was recorded only once. The rearrangement joins TRBV4-1 to TRBJ2-1; TRBD1 agrees at 10 bases. Looked up from germline, CDR1 is MGHRA and CDR2 is YSYEKL. CDR3 size: 16 residues. V trimming: 4 bases; J trimming: 4 bases; junction bases outside the gene matches: 7. The CDR3 DNA reads as TGCGCCAGCAGCCTGGAGACAGGGGGCTGGTACAATGAGCAGTTCTTC. It codes for CASSLETGGWYNEQFF.

This clonotype was counted only a few times. The chain uses TRBV7-9 and TRBJ2-5; D is ambiguous. The CDR3 consists of 14 residues. Germline V gene lookup returns CDR1 SEHNR and CDR2 FQNEAQ (reference sequence). Trimming stripped 1 base from V and 5 bases from J, with 11 bases between. The CDR3 reads CASSLVAAYETQYF. CDR3 bases: TGTGCCAGCAGCTTAGTGGCAGCCTACGAGACCCAGTACTTC.

This chain connects TRBV12-3 or TRBV12-4 to TRBJ1-1; TRBD1 matches at 7 bases. The CDR3 is 15 amino acids. Trimming cost V 6 bases and J 1 base; bases outside gene matches: 8. CDR3 in DNA: TGTGCCAGCAGGTCCACAGGGGTGGGGAACACTGAAGCTTTCTTT. It codes for CASRSTGVGNTEAFF.

This clonotype was counted a few times. V usage is TRBV7-9 and J usage is TRBJ2-1, with D uncertain. CDR3 size: 15 residues. Per germline, CDR1 SEHNR and CDR2 FQNEAQ (reference sequence). Trimming stripped 1 base from V and 2 bases from J, with 9 bases between. CDR3 nucleotides: TGTGCCAGCAGCTTAGTGACCGGTACCTACAATGAGCAGTTCTTC. This codes for CASSLVTGTYNEQFF.

This clonotype was observed a handful of times. This chain links TRBV7-2 with TRBJ1-1; D remains ambiguous. In germline, CDR1 is SGHTA, CDR2 FQGNSA. The CDR3 extends over 11 amino acids. V lost 1 base to trimming and J lost 8 bases, with 5 bases between them. The CDR3: CASSLGREAFF. CDR3 nucleotide sequence: TGTGCCAGCAGCTTAGGCAGGGAAGCTTTCTTT.

This clonotype was observed a handful of times. CDR3 DNA: TGCGCCAGCAGCCAAGATCACGGCGGGGGAGCCGCTCTAGCCAAAAACATTCAGTACTTC. It is translated as CASSQDHGGGAALAKNIQYF. This chain connects TRBV4-1 to TRBJ2-4, with 7 bases identical to TRBD2. Germline values: CDR1 MGHRA, CDR2 YSYEKL. Germline trimming cut 0 bases from V and 0 bases from J; bases unmatched to any gene: 14. The CDR3 covers 20 residues.

This clonotype came up many times. The CDR3 is CASSDRGTLAVSYNEQFF. CDR3 DNA sequence: TGTGCCAGCAGCGACAGGGGTACTCTAGCGGTTTCCTACAATGAGCAGTTCTTC. The chain combines TRBV6-5 with TRBJ2-1; D perhaps matches TRBD1 (8 bases). Germline assignment: CDR1 MNHEY and CDR2 SVGAGI. CDR3 size: 18 residues. V was shortened by 6 bases and J by 1 base, with 22 bases between the two germline ends.

This clonotype was picked up many times. Here the CDR3 reads CASSAQTTGASEQYF. CDR3 sequence (DNA): TGTGCCAGCAGCGCCCAAACTACAGGGGCAAGCGAGCAGTACTTC. The genes are TRBV6-1 and TRBJ2-7; TRBD1 matches at 7 bases. The CDR3 has 15 residues. Per germline, CDR1 MNHNS and CDR2 SASEGT. The ends lost 6 bases at V and 6 bases at J; junction bases unmatched: 14.

This clonotype occurred a few times. The chain uses TRBV6-5 and TRBJ1-2, with 7 bases matching TRBD1. Germline values: CDR1 MNHEY, CDR2 SVGAGI. Losses at the gene ends were 5 bases for V and 6 bases for J; bases not matched to a gene: 9. The CDR3 spans 14 residues. CDR3 in DNA: TGTGCCAGCAGTCTCTCCAGGGGGTTGGATGGCTACACCTTC. It is translated as CASSLSRGLDGYTF.

The CDR3 protein is CASSQDLLGYEQYF. The CDR3 DNA reads as TGCGCCAGCAGCCAAGACTTACTGGGCTACGAGCAGTACTTC. The chain uses TRBV4-1 and TRBJ2-7; D not certain. Germline values: CDR1 MGHRA, CDR2 YSYEKL. V was cut by 0 bases and J by 3 bases, with 9 bases left in between. The CDR3 extends over 14 amino acids.

This CDR3 reads CASRWGNAEKLFF. The CDR3, as DNA: TGCGCCAGCAGATGGGGGAATGCTGAAAAACTGTTTTTT. The chain combines TRBV5-1 with TRBJ1-4; D might be TRBD1 (5 bases). The CDR3 length is 13 residues. Between the trimmed V and J ends, which lost 5 bases and 7 bases, there was a span of 12 bases. Per the germline V gene, CDR1 is SGHRS and CDR2 is YFSETQ.

The chain joins TRBV24-1 to TRBJ2-1; the match to TRBD2 covers 8 bases. V was clipped by 7 bases and J by 0 bases; unmatched bases: 16. The CDR3 has 19 amino acids. Germline V gives CDR1 KGHDR, CDR2 SFDVKD. The CDR3 loop is CATSSIFKAGGLSYNEQFF. The CDR3 nucleotides read TGTGCCACCAGCTCTATTTTTAAGGCGGGAGGCCTCTCCTACAATGAGCAGTTCTTC.

Only a few counts were recorded for this clonotype. The gene calls are TRBV29-1 and TRBJ1-1; D is perhaps TRBD1 (5 bases). CDR1 and CDR2 from the germline V gene are SQVTM and ANQGSEA. V shed 5 bases and J shed 11 bases, with 18 bases lying between them. The CDR3 has 12 amino acids. The CDR3 nucleotides are TGCAGCGTTTATCCGGGGGACCTGGGGGCTTTCTTT. Amino acids: CSVYPGDLGAFF. Based on the CDR3 plus reference TRBV29-1 and TRBJ1-1, the full variable domain is SAVISQKPSRDICQRGTSLTIQCQVDSQVTMMFWYRQQPGQSLTLIATANQGSEATYESGFVIDKFPISRPNLTFSTLTVSNMSPEDSSIYLCSVYPGDLGAFFGQGTRLTVV.

The chain uses TRBV15 and TRBJ1-1, with D hard to call. CDR3 size: 13 residues. Trimming took off 1 base at V and 1 base at J, with 4 bases between the two ends. From germline, CDR1 is LNHNV and CDR2 YYDKDF (reference sequence). Here the CDR3 DNA reads TGTGCCACCAGCAGAGGACAGAACACTGAAGCTTTCTTT. This codes for CATSRGQNTEAFF.

This clonotype was seen a handful of times. The rearrangement joins TRBV12-3 or TRBV12-4 to TRBJ2-7; TRBD2 agrees at 10 bases. The CDR3 loop spans 14 amino acids. J was trimmed by 2 bases and V by 7 bases; bases with no gene match: 5. The CDR3 loop is CASTRTSGTYEQYF. CDR3 DNA: TGTGCCAGCACCAGGACTAGCGGTACCTACGAGCAGTACTTC.

The chain carries TRBV6-5 and TRBJ1-1; a weak D match, TRBD1 (5 bases). Germline loops: CDR1 MNHEY, CDR2 SVGAGI. The V and J ends lost 7 bases and 0 bases respectively, with 12 bases between them. The CDR3 length is 14 residues. Written as DNA, the CDR3 is TGTGCCAGCAATTCGGGACGGCTGAACACTGAAGCTTTCTTT. The encoded protein is CASNSGRLNTEAFF.

This clonotype showed up just a few times. The gene calls are TRBV7-8 and TRBJ1-1; TRBD1 might be the D (6 bases). The CDR3 loop spans 15 amino acids. CDR1 SGHVS and CDR2 FQNEAQ come from the germline V gene. The ends were cut back, 6 bases at V and 3 bases at J, with 17 bases in the middle. The CDR3: CASRGGRIGYTEAFF. The CDR3 nucleotides read TGTGCCAGCAGGGGGGGGCGTATTGGTTACACTGAAGCTTTCTTT.

At least ten counts were recorded for this clonotype. The DNA of the CDR3 is TGCAGTGCTCCCGGACTAGCGGGAATGTACAATGAGCAGTTCTTC. This translates into CSAPGLAGMYNEQFF. The genes are TRBV20-1 and TRBJ2-1, with 12 nucleotides matching TRBD2. J lost 4 bases, V lost 5 bases, and 6 bases had no gene match. Germline loops: CDR1 DFQATT, CDR2 SNEGSKA (reference sequence). CDR3 length equals 15 residues.

J is TRBJ1-4 and V is TRBV21-1; TRBD1 was called by the table and not checked on the DNA. TRBV21-1 is listed as a pseudogene. CDR3 length: 13 residues. Here the CDR3 reads CASRGPNNEKLFF. The CDR3 DNA sequence: TGTGCCAGCCGGGGACCTAATAATGAAAAACTGTTTTTT.

This chain joins TRBV29-1 and TRBJ1-1, with D uncertain. CDR3 length: 13 residues. The germline V gene has CDR1 SQVTM and CDR2 ANQGSEA. V lost 7 bases and J lost 1, with 13 bases in between. CDR3 nucleotide sequence: TGCAGCGCCCGACGGGCGGAGAACACTGAAGCTTTCTTT. Translated: CSARRAENTEAFF.

This chain connects TRBV9 to TRBJ2-4; D unresolved. Germline CDR1 and CDR2: SGDLS and YYNGEE. Trimming removed 3 bases from V and 2 bases from J, with 9 bases in between. The CDR3 is made up of 14 amino acids. The CDR3 coding sequence is TGTGCCAGCAGCGCGACCGGGTCCAAAAACATTCAGTACTTC. It translates to CASSATGSKNIQYF.

A few counts support this clonotype. The CDR3 reads CSARESNEQFF. In nucleotides, the CDR3 is TGCAGTGCTAGAGAGAGCAATGAGCAGTTCTTC. This sequence joins TRBV20-1 and TRBJ2-1; D not resolved. The CDR3 covers 11 residues. Germline values: CDR1 DFQATT, CDR2 SNEGSKA (reference sequence). The ends were cut back, 0 bases at V and 6 bases at J, with 3 bases in the middle.

This chain connects TRBV14 to TRBJ1-1, with D tentatively TRBD1 (6 bases). Germline V CDR1 and CDR2: SGHDN, FVKESK. The germline V and J ends were trimmed by 4 bases and 10 bases, with 22 bases remaining between them. CDR3 size: 15 residues. Here the CDR3 DNA reads TGTGCCAGCAGCCTATATCAGACAGGCTGGGGGGGAGCTTTCTTT. Its protein product is CASSLYQTGWGGAFF. The full variable domain, with the rest looked up from reference TRBV14 and TRBJ1-1, is EAGVTQFPSHSVIEKGQTVTLRCDPISGHDNLYWYRRVMGKEIKFLLHFVKESKQDESGMPNNRFLAERTGGTYSTLKVQPAELEDSGVYFCASSLYQTGWGGAFFGQGTRLTVV.

Many counts were recorded for this clonotype. The J gene is TRBJ2-7, the V gene TRBV7-6; 7 nucleotides agree with TRBD1. The germline CDR1 and CDR2 sequences are SGHVS and FNYEAQ. The CDR3 is 13 amino acids. Trimming removed 3 bases from V and 2 bases from J; junction bases left unmatched: 1. The CDR3 nucleotides are TGTGCCAGCAGCTTCGGGACAGCCTACGAGCAGTACTTC. Protein product: CASSFGTAYEQYF.